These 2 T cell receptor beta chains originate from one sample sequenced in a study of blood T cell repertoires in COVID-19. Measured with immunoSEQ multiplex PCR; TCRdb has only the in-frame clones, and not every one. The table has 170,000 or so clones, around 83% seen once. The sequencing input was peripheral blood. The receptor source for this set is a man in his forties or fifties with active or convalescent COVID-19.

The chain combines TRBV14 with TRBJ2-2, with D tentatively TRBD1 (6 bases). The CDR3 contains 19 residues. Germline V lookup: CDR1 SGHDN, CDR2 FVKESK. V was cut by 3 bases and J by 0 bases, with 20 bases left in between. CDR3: CASSHLRLGTLTNTGELFF. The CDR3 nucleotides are TGTGCCAGCAGCCACCTCAGACTTGGGACACTTACGAACACCGGGGAGCTGTTTTTT.

The DNA of the CDR3 is TGTGCCAGCAGCTCACGACAGGGGGTGAGCTCCTACGAGCAGTACTTC. It yields the protein CASSSRQGVSSYEQYF. The chain links TRBV7-9 to TRBJ2-7; 9 bases are shared with TRBD1. The CDR3 covers 16 residues. V shed 4 bases and J 0 bases; nucleotides not matched to a gene: 7. Per germline, CDR1 SEHNR and CDR2 FQNEAQ (reference sequence).